The 25 T cell receptor beta chains in this list originate from one sample, sequenced in a study of blood T cell repertoires in COVID-19. The table came from immunoSEQ multiplex PCR; TCRdb's copy has only in-frame clones and leaves some out. There are about 200,000 clones in the sample; around 87% occur only once, and over 2.5% lies in the top ten. The source material was peripheral blood. The receptors were gathered from a man in his fifties or sixties with acute or convalescent COVID-19.

The chain is built from TRBV11-2 and TRBJ2-5; 14 nucleotides line up with TRBD2. Germline loops: CDR1 SGHAT, CDR2 FQNNGV. V dropped 4 bases and J dropped 5; count of bases not matched to a gene: 9. The CDR3 sequence is 17 residues long. In nucleotides, the CDR3 is TGTGCCAGCAGCTCGGGACTAGCGGGGGCCACCTGGGAGACCCAGTACTTC. This encodes CASSSGLAGATWETQYF.

The rearrangement uses TRBV19 and TRBJ2-1; 12 nucleotides line up with TRBD2. This CDR3 comprises 17 residues. Trimming took 6 bases from V and 5 from J; bases not matched to a gene: 11. Germline V lookup: CDR1 LNHDA, CDR2 SQIVND (reference sequence). The DNA of the CDR3 is TGTGCCAGTAGCGTCCGGCCGACTAGCGGGGGAAACAATGAGCAGTTCTTC. This sequence encodes CASSVRPTSGGNNEQFF. Filled out from reference TRBV19 and TRBJ2-1, the complete variable domain reads DGGITQSPKYLFRKEGQNVTLSCEQNLNHDAMYWYRQDPGQGLRLIYYSQIVNDFQKGDIAEGYSVSREKKESFPLTVTSAQKNPTAFYLCASSVRPTSGGNNEQFFGPGTRLTVL.

The chain combines TRBV23-1 with TRBJ2-1, with 7 bases that match TRBD1. TRBV23-1 is labeled an ORF, and its function is uncertain. This CDR3 has 20 residues. V shed 3 bases and J 5 bases; nucleotides not matched to a gene: 22. CDR3 sequence: CASSHLRNHPRQGAHNEQFF. The CDR3 bases are TGCGCCAGCAGTCATCTCAGGAACCACCCGAGACAGGGCGCGCACAATGAGCAGTTCTTC.

The chain recombines TRBV7-9 with TRBJ2-7; 7 nucleotides align to TRBD2. With V trimmed by 3 bases and J by 0 bases, 8 bases remained unmatched. CDR3 length equals 16 residues. The germline V gene encodes CDR1 SEHNR and CDR2 FQNEAQ (reference sequence). CDR3 sequence reads: CASSFSGLRSSYEQYF. The CDR3 DNA reads as TGTGCCAGCAGCTTTTCGGGACTAAGGTCCTCCTACGAGCAGTACTTC. The entire variable domain, with the rest obtained from reference TRBV7-9 and TRBJ2-7, is as follows: DTGVSQNPRHKITKRGQNVTFRCDPISEHNRLYWYRQTLGQGPEFLTYFQNEAQLEKSRLLSDRFSAERPKGSFSTLEIQRTEQGDSAMYLCASSFSGLRSSYEQYFGPGTRLTVT.

The V gene is TRBV24-1, the J gene TRBJ2-2; the D is unclear. Trimming stripped 1 base from V and 12 bases from J, with 8 bases between. This CDR3 has 12 residues. Looked up from germline, CDR1 is KGHDR and CDR2 is SFDVKD. The chain's CDR3 is CATSDFTAKLFF. CDR3 DNA: TGTGCCACCAGTGATTTCACAGCAAAGCTGTTTTTT.

The chain is built from TRBV11-1 and TRBJ1-6, with unresolved D. V was cut by 5 bases and J by 5 bases, with 10 bases left in between. CDR1 is SGHAT and CDR2 is FQDESV in the germline V gene (reference sequence). This CDR3 has 14 residues. CDR3 coding DNA: TGTGCCAGCAGCAAGGACTTTAATAATTCACCCCTCCACTTT. Its protein product is CASSKDFNNSPLHF.

The V gene is TRBV5-1, the J gene TRBJ2-7; 14 bases fit TRBD2. Germline CDR1 and CDR2: SGHRS and YFSETQ. V was clipped by 0 bases and J by 3 bases; unmatched bases: 11. This CDR3 has 19 residues. The CDR3 coding sequence is TGCGCCAGCAGCTTGGCCTCGGGGACTAGCGGGGGAGATTTCTACGAGCAGTACTTC. As protein: CASSLASGTSGGDFYEQYF.

This clone was seen a handful of times. The rearrangement uses TRBV4-3 and TRBJ2-5, with 9 bases aligning to TRBD2. The CDR3 sequence is 15 residues long. The junction had 0 bases not matched to a gene; V was cut back by 0 bases and J by 1 base. CDR1 is LGHNA, CDR2 YSLEER, per germline. CDR3 amino acids: CASSQERGGQETQYF. The CDR3 DNA sequence: TGCGCCAGCAGCCAAGAGCGGGGGGGCCAAGAGACCCAGTACTTC.

J is TRBJ2-7 and V is TRBV11-2, with TRBD2 matching over 12 bases. The CDR3 covers 16 residues. The germline V gene has CDR1 SGHAT and CDR2 FQNNGV. With V trimmed by 5 bases and J by 7 bases, 12 bases remained unmatched. This CDR3 reads CASSHRSSGGAREQYF. CDR3 DNA sequence: TGTGCCAGCAGCCATAGATCTAGCGGGGGGGCCCGGGAGCAGTACTTC.

In its sample, this clone was seen a few times. The chain combines TRBV4-3 with TRBJ2-1, with a weak D call TRBD1 (5 bases). Germline V lookup: CDR1 LGHNA, CDR2 YSLEER. The CDR3 runs to 14 residues. V was clipped by 4 bases and J by 4 bases, with 11 bases between them. CDR3 sequence reads: CASSPRAGYNEQFF. The CDR3 DNA sequence: TGCGCCAGCAGCCCCCGGGCAGGGTACAATGAGCAGTTCTTC.

This clone was detected a few times. The CDR3 loop reads CASSTGTYNSPLHF. CDR3 nucleotides: TGCGCCAGCAGTACCGGGACCTATAATTCACCCCTCCACTTT. The chain joins TRBV10-1 to TRBJ1-6; D ambiguous. CDR3 length equals 14 residues. Trimming cost V 5 bases and J 2 bases, with 7 bases left between them. Per the germline V gene, CDR1 is WNHNN and CDR2 is SYGVQD (reference sequence).

The gene calls are TRBV4-2 and TRBJ2-5, with D possibly matching TRBD1 (6 bases). The V and J ends lost 2 bases and 1 base respectively, with 14 bases between them. In germline, CDR1 is LGHNA, CDR2 YNFKEQ. CDR3 length: 16 residues. CDR3 residues: CASSQSLGQSQETQYF. DNA of the CDR3: TGTGCCAGCAGCCAATCCCTCGGACAGAGCCAAGAGACCCAGTACTTC.

The V gene is TRBV7-2, the J gene TRBJ2-1, with TRBD2 matching 13 bases. The CDR3 contains 17 residues. The ends lost 5 bases at V and 2 bases at J; junction bases unmatched: 6. Germline CDR1 reads SGHTA; CDR2 reads FQGNSA. Here the CDR3 DNA reads TGTGCCAGCAGCCAGCCGGGACTAGCGGGACCCTACAATGAGCAGTTCTTC. Translated: CASSQPGLAGPYNEQFF.

The chain joins TRBV11-3 to TRBJ1-1; D is undetermined. CDR3 length: 13 residues. The V and J ends lost 1 base and 3 bases respectively, with 6 bases between them. The germline CDR1 and CDR2 sequences are SGHNT and YENEEA. Here the CDR3 reads CASSLAGDTEAFF. The CDR3 DNA sequence: TGTGCCAGCAGCTTAGCCGGGGACACTGAAGCTTTCTTT.

The chain recombines TRBV5-5 with TRBJ1-3, with D possibly TRBD1 on 6 matching bases. Trimming left V 2 bases short and J 3 bases short, with 9 bases between. The CDR3 is made up of 14 amino acids. Germline assignment: CDR1 SGHKS and CDR2 YYEKEE (reference sequence). DNA for the CDR3: TGTGCCAGCAGCTTCCCAGGGGTTGGAAACACCATATATTTT. Its translation is CASSFPGVGNTIYF.

This clone was counted only a few times. This chain uses TRBV2 with TRBJ2-7; D might be TRBD2 (6 bases). This CDR3 is built from 12 residues. Between the trimmed V and J ends, which lost 2 bases and 4 bases, there was a span of 6 bases. The germline CDR1 and CDR2 sequences are SNHLY and FYNNEI. The CDR3 protein is CASSESGYEQYF. For the CDR3, the DNA is TGTGCCAGCAGTGAAAGCGGGTACGAGCAGTACTTC.

The genes are TRBV7-2 and TRBJ2-7; TRBD2 is a possible D gene (5 bases). This CDR3 is 16 amino acids long. Germline CDR1 SGHTA, CDR2 FQGNSA. The V end lost 4 bases, the J end lost 2 bases, and 18 bases lay between the germline ends. The CDR3 sequence is CASSSSFVSATYEQYF. CDR3 nucleotide sequence: TGTGCCAGCAGCTCCTCTTTTGTTAGCGCAACCTACGAGCAGTACTTC.

V is TRBV7-9 and J is TRBJ2-5; 10 positions match TRBD1. The length of the CDR3 is 16 residues. V was clipped by 4 bases and J by 3 bases; unmatched bases: 8. Germline CDR1 reads SEHNR; CDR2 reads FQNEAQ (reference sequence). This CDR3 is CASSSTGTGAEETQYF. As DNA, the CDR3 is TGTGCCAGCAGCTCGACCGGGACAGGGGCTGAAGAGACCCAGTACTTC.

The chain employs TRBV20-1 and TRBJ1-1; D might be TRBD1 (6 bases). The CDR3 totals 15 residues. V lost 3 bases, J lost 1 base, and 15 bases lay in between. Germline V gives CDR1 DFQATT, CDR2 SNEGSKA (reference sequence). The CDR3 spells CSASWPGAWNTEAFF. DNA for the CDR3: TGCAGTGCTAGTTGGCCAGGGGCCTGGAACACTGAAGCTTTCTTT.

This clone came up a few times. CDR3 nucleotides: TGTGCCAGCAGCACACGACAGGATAATGAAAAACTGTTTTTT. Amino acid sequence: CASSTRQDNEKLFF. The rearrangement joins TRBV28 to TRBJ1-4, with a possible D match to TRBD1 (6 bases). Per germline, CDR1 MDHEN and CDR2 SYDVKM. This CDR3 contains 14 residues. Trimming pared 6 bases from V and 4 bases from J, leaving 12 bases between.

This chain uses TRBV2 with TRBJ2-7; D is possibly TRBD2 (6 bases). V gave up 6 bases and J gave up 2 bases, with 17 bases separating them. The CDR3 consists of 15 residues. Per germline, CDR1 SNHLY and CDR2 FYNNEI. The CDR3: CASSQQRVGPYEQYF. The CDR3 DNA reads as TGTGCCAGCAGCCAGCAGCGGGTGGGACCCTACGAGCAGTACTTC.

V gene TRBV5-1 combines with J gene TRBJ2-2, with a tentative D call TRBD1 (6 bases). The CDR3 consists of 15 residues. Germline V lookup: CDR1 SGHRS, CDR2 YFSETQ. V gave up 0 bases and J gave up 3 bases, with 9 bases separating them. In DNA form, the CDR3 reads TGCGCCAGCAGCTTGGTTCAGGGGTACACCGGGGAGCTGTTTTTT. Encoded protein: CASSLVQGYTGELFF.

This chain links TRBV19 with TRBJ2-7; 9 bases map to TRBD1. CDR3 length: 15 amino acids. The germline V gene encodes CDR1 LNHDA and CDR2 SQIVND (reference sequence). V was pared by 4 bases and J by 7 bases, with 11 bases of the junction left unmatched. Here the CDR3 DNA reads TGTGCCAGTAGTACCCGGGGACAGGGATTACGGGAGCAGTACTTC. It codes for CASSTRGQGLREQYF.

The chain couples TRBV6-2 or TRBV6-3 to TRBJ1-1, with a tentative D call TRBD1 (6 bases). V gave up 0 bases and J gave up 3 bases, with 14 bases separating them. The germline V gene encodes CDR1 MNHEY and CDR2 SVGEGT. This CDR3 contains 16 residues. The CDR3 coding sequence is TGTGCCAGCAGTTACTCGGGGGGGGGCAGCGACACTGAAGCTTTCTTT. Amino acids: CASSYSGGGSDTEAFF.

This clone came up once. The V and J genes are TRBV5-1 and TRBJ2-5, with 8 bases identical to TRBD2. This CDR3 spans 15 amino acids. Germline lookup yields CDR1 SGHRS and CDR2 YFSETQ. The V gene end was trimmed by 4 bases and the J gene end by 0 bases; junction bases not matched to a gene: 5. The CDR3 DNA follows: TGCGCCAGCAGCCGGACGGGGGGGCACCAAGAGACCCAGTACTTC. Translating it yields CASSRTGGHQETQYF.